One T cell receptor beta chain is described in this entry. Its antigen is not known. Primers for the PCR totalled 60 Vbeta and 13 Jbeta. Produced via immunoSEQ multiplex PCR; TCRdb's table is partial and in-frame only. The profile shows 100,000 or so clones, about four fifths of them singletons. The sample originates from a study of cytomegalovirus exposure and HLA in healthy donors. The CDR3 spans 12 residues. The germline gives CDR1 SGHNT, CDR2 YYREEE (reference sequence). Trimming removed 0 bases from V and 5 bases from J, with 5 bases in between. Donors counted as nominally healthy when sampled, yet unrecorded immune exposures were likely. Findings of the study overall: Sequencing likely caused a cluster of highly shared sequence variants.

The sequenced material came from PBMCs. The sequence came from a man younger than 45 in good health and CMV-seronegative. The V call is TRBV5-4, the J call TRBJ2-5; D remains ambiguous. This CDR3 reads CASSLATETQYF. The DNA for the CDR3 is TGTGCCAGCAGCTTGGCGACTGAGACCCAGTACTTC. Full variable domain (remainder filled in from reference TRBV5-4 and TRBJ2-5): ETGVTQSPTHLIKTRGQQVTLRCSSQSGHNTVSWYQQALGQGPQFIFQYYREEENGRGNFPPRFSGLQFPNYSSELNVNALELDDSALYLCASSLATETQYFGPGTRLLVL.